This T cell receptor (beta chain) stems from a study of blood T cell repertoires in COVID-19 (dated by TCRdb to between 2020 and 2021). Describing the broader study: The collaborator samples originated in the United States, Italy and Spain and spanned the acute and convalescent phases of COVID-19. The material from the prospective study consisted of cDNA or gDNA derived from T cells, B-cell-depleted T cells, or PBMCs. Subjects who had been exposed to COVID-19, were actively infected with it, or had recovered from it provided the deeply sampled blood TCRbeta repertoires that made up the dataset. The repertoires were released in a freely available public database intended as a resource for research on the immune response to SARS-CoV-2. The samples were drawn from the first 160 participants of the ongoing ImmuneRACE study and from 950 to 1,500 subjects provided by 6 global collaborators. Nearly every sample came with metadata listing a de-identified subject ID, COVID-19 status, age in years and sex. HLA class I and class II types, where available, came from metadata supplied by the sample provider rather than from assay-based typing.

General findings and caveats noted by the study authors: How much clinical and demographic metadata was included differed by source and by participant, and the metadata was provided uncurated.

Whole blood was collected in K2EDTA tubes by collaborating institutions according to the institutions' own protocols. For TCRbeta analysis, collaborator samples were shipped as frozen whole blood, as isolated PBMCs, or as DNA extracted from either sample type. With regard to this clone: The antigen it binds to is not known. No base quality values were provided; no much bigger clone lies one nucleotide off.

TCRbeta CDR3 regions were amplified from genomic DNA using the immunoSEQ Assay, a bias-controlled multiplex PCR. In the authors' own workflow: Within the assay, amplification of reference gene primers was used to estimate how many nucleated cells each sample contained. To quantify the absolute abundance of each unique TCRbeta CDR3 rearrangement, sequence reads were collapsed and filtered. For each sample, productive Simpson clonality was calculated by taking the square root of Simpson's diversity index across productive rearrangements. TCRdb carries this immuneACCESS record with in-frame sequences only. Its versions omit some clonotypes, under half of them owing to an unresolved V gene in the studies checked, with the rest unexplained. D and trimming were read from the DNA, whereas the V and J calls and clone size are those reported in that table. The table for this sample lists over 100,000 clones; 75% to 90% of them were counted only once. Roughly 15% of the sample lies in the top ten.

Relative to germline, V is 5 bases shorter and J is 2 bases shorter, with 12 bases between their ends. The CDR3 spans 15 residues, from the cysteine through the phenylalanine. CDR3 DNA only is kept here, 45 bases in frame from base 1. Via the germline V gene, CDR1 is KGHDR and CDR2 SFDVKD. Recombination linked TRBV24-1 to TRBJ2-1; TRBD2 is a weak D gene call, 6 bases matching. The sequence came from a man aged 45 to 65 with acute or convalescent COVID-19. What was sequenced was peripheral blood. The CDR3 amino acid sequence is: CATSGSRGPYNEQFF. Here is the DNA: TGTGCCACCAGTGGGTCGCGGGGTCCCTACAATGAGCAGTTCTTC.